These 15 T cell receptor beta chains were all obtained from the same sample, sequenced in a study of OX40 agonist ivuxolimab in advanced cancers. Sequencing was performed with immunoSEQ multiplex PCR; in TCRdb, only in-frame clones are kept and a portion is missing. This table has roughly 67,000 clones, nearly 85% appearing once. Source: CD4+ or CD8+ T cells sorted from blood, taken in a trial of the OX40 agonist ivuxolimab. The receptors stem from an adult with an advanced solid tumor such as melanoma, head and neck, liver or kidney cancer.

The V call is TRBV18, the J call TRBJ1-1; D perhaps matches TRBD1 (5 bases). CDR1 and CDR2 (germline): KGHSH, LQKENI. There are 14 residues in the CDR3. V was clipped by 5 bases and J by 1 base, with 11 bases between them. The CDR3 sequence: CASSSGPTNTEAFF. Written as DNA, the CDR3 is TGTGCCAGCTCATCGGGACCGACGAACACTGAAGCTTTCTTT. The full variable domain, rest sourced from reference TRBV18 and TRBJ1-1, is NAGVMQNPRHLVRRRGQEARLRCSPMKGHSHVYWYRQLPEEGLKFMVYLQKENIIDESGMPKERFSAEFPKEGPSILRIQQVVRGDSAAYFCASSSGPTNTEAFFGQGTRLTVV.

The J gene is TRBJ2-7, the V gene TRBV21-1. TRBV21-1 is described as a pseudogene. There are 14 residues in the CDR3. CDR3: CASSKVPGIYEQYF. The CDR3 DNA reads TGTGCCAGCAGCAAAGTTCCCGGAATCTACGAGCAGTACTTC.

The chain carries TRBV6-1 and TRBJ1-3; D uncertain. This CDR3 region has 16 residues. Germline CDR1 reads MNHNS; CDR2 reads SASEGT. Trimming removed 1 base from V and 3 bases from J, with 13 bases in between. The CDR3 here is CASSEVWLQYGNTIYF. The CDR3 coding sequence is TGTGCCAGCAGTGAAGTATGGTTACAGTATGGAAACACCATATATTTT.

The CDR3 protein is CASSLWGRFDGYTF. CDR3 coding DNA: TGTGCCAGCAGCTTATGGGGGCGGTTTGATGGCTACACCTTC. The gene calls are TRBV5-4 and TRBJ1-2; possibly TRBD1 for D (6 bases). The CDR3 spans 14 residues. Trimming left V 2 bases short and J 6 bases short, with 14 bases between. Germline V gene data show CDR1 as SGHNT and CDR2 as YYREEE (reference sequence).

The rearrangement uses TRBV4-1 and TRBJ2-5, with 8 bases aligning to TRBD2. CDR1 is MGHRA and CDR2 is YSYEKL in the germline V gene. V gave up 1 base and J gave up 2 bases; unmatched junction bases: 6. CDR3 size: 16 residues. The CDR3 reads CASSQGVGGRQETQYF. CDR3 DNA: TGCGCCAGCAGCCAAGGCGTCGGCGGGAGGCAAGAGACCCAGTACTTC.

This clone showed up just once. DNA for the CDR3: TGTGCCAGCAGCCCACAGCAGGGTGGGCAGGGTGAGCAGTTCTTC. Amino acid sequence: CASSPQQGGQGEQFF. The rearrangement joins TRBV7-2 to TRBJ2-1, with TRBD1 as a possible D gene (5 bases). Deletions cut 5 bases from V and 9 bases from J, with 20 bases between. The CDR3 is 15 residues long. The V gene's germline CDR1 is SGHTA and CDR2 FQGNSA. Full variable domain (missing parts from reference TRBV7-2 and TRBJ2-1): GAGVSQSPSNKVTEKGKDVELRCDPISGHTALYWYRQSLGQGLEFLIYFQGNSAPDKSGLPSDRFSAERTGGSVSTLTIQRTQQEDSAVYLCASSPQQGGQGEQFFGPGTRLTVL.

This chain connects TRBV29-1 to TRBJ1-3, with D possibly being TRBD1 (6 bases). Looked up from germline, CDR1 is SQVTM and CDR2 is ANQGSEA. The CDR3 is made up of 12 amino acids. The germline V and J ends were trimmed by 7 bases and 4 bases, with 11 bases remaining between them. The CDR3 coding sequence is TGCAGCGGCGCAGGGGCAGGAAACACCATATATTTT. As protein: CSGAGAGNTIYF.

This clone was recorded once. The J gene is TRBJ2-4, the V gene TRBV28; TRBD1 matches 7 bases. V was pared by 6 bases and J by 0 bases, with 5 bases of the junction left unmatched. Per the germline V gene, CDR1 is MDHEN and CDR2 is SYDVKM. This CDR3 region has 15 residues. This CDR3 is CASSRQGLAKNIQYF. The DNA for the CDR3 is TGTGCCAGCAGCCGACAGGGCTTAGCCAAAAACATTCAGTACTTC.

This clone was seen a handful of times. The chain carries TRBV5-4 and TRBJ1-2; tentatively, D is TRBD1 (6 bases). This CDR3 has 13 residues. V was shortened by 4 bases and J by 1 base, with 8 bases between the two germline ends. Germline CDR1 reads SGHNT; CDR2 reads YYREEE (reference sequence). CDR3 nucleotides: TGTGCCAGCAGCAAGGGGGATAACTATGGCTACACCTTC. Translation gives CASSKGDNYGYTF.

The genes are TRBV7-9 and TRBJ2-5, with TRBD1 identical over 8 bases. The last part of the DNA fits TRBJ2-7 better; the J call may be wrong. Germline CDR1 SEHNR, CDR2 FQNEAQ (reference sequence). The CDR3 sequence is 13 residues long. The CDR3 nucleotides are TGTGCCAGCAGCGGACAGGGTGGCCACGAGCAGTACTTC. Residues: CASSGQGGHEQYF.

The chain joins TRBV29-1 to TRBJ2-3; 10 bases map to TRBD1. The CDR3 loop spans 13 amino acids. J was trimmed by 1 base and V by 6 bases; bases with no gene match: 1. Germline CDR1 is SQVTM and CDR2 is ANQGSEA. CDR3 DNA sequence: TGCAGCGTCGACAGGGGGCGCACAGATACGCAGTATTTT. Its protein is CSVDRGRTDTQYF.

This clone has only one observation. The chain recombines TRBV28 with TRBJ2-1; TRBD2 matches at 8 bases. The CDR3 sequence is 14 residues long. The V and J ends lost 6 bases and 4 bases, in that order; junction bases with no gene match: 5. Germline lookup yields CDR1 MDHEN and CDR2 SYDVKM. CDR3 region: CASSTGRAYNEQFF. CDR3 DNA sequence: TGTGCCAGCAGCACCGGGAGGGCATACAATGAGCAGTTCTTC.

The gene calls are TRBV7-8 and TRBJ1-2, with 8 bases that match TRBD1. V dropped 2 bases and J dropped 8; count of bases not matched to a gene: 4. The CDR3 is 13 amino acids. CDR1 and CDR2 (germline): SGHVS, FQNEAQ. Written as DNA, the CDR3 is TGTGCCAGCAGCTTAAACCGGGACAGGGGCTACACCTTC. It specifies CASSLNRDRGYTF.

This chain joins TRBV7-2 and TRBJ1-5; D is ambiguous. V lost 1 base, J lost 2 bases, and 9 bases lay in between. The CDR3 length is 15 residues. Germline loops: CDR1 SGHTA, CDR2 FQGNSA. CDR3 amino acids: CASSLGHLGNQPQHF. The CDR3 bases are TGTGCCAGCAGCTTAGGACACCTCGGCAATCAGCCCCAGCATTTT.

The CDR3 here is CASSFEDRPRDTQYF. CDR3 coding DNA: TGCGCCAGCAGCTTCGAGGACAGACCCAGGGATACGCAGTATTTT. This sequence joins TRBV5-1 and TRBJ2-3, with D perhaps matching TRBD1 (6 bases). Looked up from germline, CDR1 is SGHRS and CDR2 is YFSETQ. The CDR3 length is 15 residues. Between the trimmed V and J ends, which lost 2 bases and 6 bases, there was a span of 16 bases.